This T cell receptor beta chain was profiled in a study of shared clonotypes between healthy human individuals. This CDR3 is built from 14 residues. V was trimmed by 1 base and J by 12 bases, leaving 16 bases between them. The V gene's germline CDR1 is MGHDK and CDR2 SYGVNS. Sorted-subset replicate PCR reactions contained 200 to 250 ng DNA, corresponding to tens of thousands of T cell genomes. The method was immunoSEQ multiplex PCR; TCRdb's version includes in-frame clones alone and lacks a portion of them. The table records about 690,000 clones, about nine tenths of them present only once. Sequencing was carried out using memory CD8+ T cells from PBMCs. Subset described: CD45RO+ cells pooled with CCR7-negative TemRA cells. The TCR was taken from a man between 18 and 35 years old in good health. Some clones in this sample may be carry-over from other donors' samples. This chain uses TRBV25-1 with TRBJ2-4; no clear D gene. CDR3 nucleotide sequence: TGTGCCAGCAGTGAATCTGAGACTCCAACCCCTCAGTACTTC. Translated: CASSESETPTPQYF.